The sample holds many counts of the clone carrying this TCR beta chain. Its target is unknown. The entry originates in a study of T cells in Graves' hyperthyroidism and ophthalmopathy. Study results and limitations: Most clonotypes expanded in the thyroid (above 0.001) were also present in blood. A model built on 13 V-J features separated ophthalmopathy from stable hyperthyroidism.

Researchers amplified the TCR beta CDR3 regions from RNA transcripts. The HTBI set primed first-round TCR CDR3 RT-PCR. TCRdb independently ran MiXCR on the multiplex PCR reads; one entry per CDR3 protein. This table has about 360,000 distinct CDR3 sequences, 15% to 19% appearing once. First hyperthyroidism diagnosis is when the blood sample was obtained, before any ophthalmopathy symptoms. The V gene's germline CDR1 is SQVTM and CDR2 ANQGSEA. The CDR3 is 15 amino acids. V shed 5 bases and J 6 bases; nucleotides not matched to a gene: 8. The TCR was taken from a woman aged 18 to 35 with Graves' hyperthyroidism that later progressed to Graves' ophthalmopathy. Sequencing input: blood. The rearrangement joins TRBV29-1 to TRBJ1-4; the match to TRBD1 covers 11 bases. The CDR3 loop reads CSVHPTGQGDEKLFF. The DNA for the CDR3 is TGCAGCGTTCATCCGACGGGACAGGGGGATGAAAAACTGTTTTTT. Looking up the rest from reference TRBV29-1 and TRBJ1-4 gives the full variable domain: SAVISQKPSRDICQRGTSLTIQCQVDSQVTMMFWYRQQPGQSLTLIATANQGSEATYESGFVIDKFPISRPNLTFSTLTVSNMSPEDSSIYLCSVHPTGQGDEKLFFGSGTQLSVL.